The 20 T cell receptor beta chains below were found in one sample sequenced in a study of blood T cell repertoires in COVID-19. Sequencing used immunoSEQ multiplex PCR; TCRdb keeps in-frame clones, though not all of them. The sample has some 240,000 clones; about 93% are singletons. Sequencing used peripheral blood. These receptors were taken from a man aged 55 to 70 with COVID-19, enrolled during active disease.

This clone came up once. The rearrangement links TRBV5-5 to TRBJ1-2; 7 bases align to TRBD1. The CDR3 loop spans 17 amino acids. V lost 3 bases, J lost 7 bases, and 18 bases stayed unmatched. Germline V gene lookup returns CDR1 SGHKS and CDR2 YYEKEE (reference sequence). CDR3 region: CASSSTGTGSTLGGYTF. The CDR3 DNA reads as TGTGCCAGCAGCTCGACAGGGACGGGTAGTACCTTGGGTGGCTACACCTTC.

The J gene is TRBJ2-7, the V gene TRBV3-1 (or the pseudogene TRBV3-2); D is perhaps TRBD2 (6 bases). Deletions cut 4 bases from V and 5 bases from J, with 9 bases between. Germline CDR1 is LGHDT and CDR2 is YNNKEL (reference sequence). The CDR3 length is 12 residues. The CDR3 reads CASSLTGDEQYF. The CDR3 DNA sequence: TGTGCCAGCAGCCTAACGGGGGACGAGCAGTACTTC.

The table lists this clone with a few counts. The chain is built from TRBV28 and TRBJ2-7, with D perhaps TRBD1 (6 bases). V was clipped by 2 bases and J by 3 bases, with 8 bases between them. The CDR3 is made up of 13 amino acids. Germline V gene data show CDR1 as MDHEN and CDR2 as SYDVKM. The CDR3 loop reads CASSLGTYYEQYF. In DNA form, the CDR3 reads TGTGCCAGCAGTTTAGGGACATACTACGAGCAGTACTTC.

The V and J genes are TRBV5-4 and TRBJ2-1; 11 bases are shared with TRBD1. The V segment lost 2 bases and the J segment 8 bases; nucleotides outside the gene matches: 6. The CDR3 totals 15 residues. Germline V gene lookup returns CDR1 SGHNT and CDR2 YYREEE (reference sequence). CDR3 region: CASSLGQGARDEQFF. For the CDR3, the DNA is TGTGCCAGCAGCTTAGGACAGGGGGCGCGGGATGAGCAGTTCTTC.

This chain joins TRBV7-9 and TRBJ1-1; D may be TRBD1 (6 bases). Trimming took off 5 bases at V and 2 bases at J, with 12 bases between the two ends. The CDR3 sequence is 14 residues long. CDR1 SEHNR and CDR2 FQNEAQ come from the germline V gene (reference sequence). CDR3 nucleotides: TGTGCCAGCAGCCGCCCGGGGGGCAACACTGAAGCTTTCTTT. It codes for CASSRPGGNTEAFF.

The chain couples TRBV2 to TRBJ1-5; 7 nucleotides match TRBD1. With V trimmed by 0 bases and J by 7 bases, 3 bases remained unmatched. This CDR3 has 14 amino acids. CDR1 and CDR2 (germline): SNHLY, FYNNEI. This CDR3 is CASSEATGRQPQHF. In DNA form, the CDR3 reads TGTGCCAGCAGTGAAGCGACAGGGCGGCAGCCCCAGCATTTT.

The chain links TRBV4-2 to TRBJ2-1; 8 bases are shared with TRBD2. V lost 4 bases to trimming and J lost 7 bases; unmatched junction nucleotides: 3. The CDR3 contains 13 residues. CDR1 is LGHNA and CDR2 is YNFKEQ in the germline V gene. The CDR3 DNA reads TGTGCCAGCAGCCTAGGACTAGCTAATGAGCAGTTCTTC. Residues: CASSLGLANEQFF.

The chain is built from TRBV4-1 and TRBJ1-6; the match to TRBD1 covers 8 bases. Trimming removed 2 bases from V and 7 bases from J; junction bases left unmatched: 4. This CDR3 spans 15 amino acids. Germline assignment: CDR1 MGHRA and CDR2 YSYEKL. CDR3: CASSQPGGANSPLHF. The CDR3 coding sequence is TGCGCCAGCAGCCAACCAGGGGGCGCGAATTCACCCCTCCACTTT.

The CDR3 spells CASSLSGFYYGYTF. The DNA for the CDR3 is TGTGCCAGCAGCTTATCAGGATTTTACTATGGCTACACCTTC. The gene calls are TRBV7-9 and TRBJ1-2, with unresolved D. Germline V gene sequence: CDR1 SEHNR, CDR2 FQNEAQ (reference sequence). CDR3 length: 14 amino acids. V was trimmed by 2 bases and J by 3 bases, leaving 10 bases between them.

J is TRBJ1-4 and V is TRBV30; 8 bases align to TRBD1. This CDR3 has 13 amino acids. The junction had 7 bases not matched to a gene; V was cut back by 5 bases and J by 8 bases. Germline assignment: CDR1 GTSNPN and CDR2 SVGIG (reference sequence). As DNA, the CDR3 is TGTGCCTGGTCGAGGACAGGGCAAGAAAAACTGTTTTTT. Translation gives CAWSRTGQEKLFF.

This rearrangement joins TRBV6-5 to TRBJ2-7; 9 bases align to TRBD1. Germline values: CDR1 MNHEY, CDR2 SVGAGI. Germline trimming cut 2 bases from V and 7 bases from J; bases unmatched to any gene: 6. This CDR3 is 14 amino acids long. CDR3 protein: CASSYLQGAWEQYF. The DNA of the CDR3 is TGTGCCAGCAGTTACCTACAGGGGGCATGGGAGCAGTACTTC.

Only one count was recorded for this clone. The chain carries TRBV29-1 and TRBJ2-3, with a possible D match to TRBD1 (5 bases). This CDR3 contains 13 residues. The germline CDR1 and CDR2 sequences are SQVTM and ANQGSEA. The ends were cut back, 3 bases at V and 2 bases at J, with 9 bases in the middle. Here the CDR3 reads CSVDHRSTDTQYF. CDR3 in DNA: TGCAGCGTTGATCACAGGTCCACAGATACGCAGTATTTT.

The chain employs TRBV3-1 (or the pseudogene TRBV3-2) and TRBJ2-7; 10 bases align to TRBD1. Germline V gene sequence: CDR1 LGHDT, CDR2 YNNKEL (reference sequence). The CDR3 loop spans 16 amino acids. V lost 1 base, J lost 2 bases, and 5 bases stayed unmatched. CDR3 DNA sequence: TGTGCCAGCAGCCAAGTGAGGACAGGGGGAGCCTACGAGCAGTACTTC. This codes for CASSQVRTGGAYEQYF.

V is TRBV30 and J is TRBJ1-5, with 9 nucleotides matching TRBD1. Germline CDR1 reads GTSNPN; CDR2 reads SVGIG (reference sequence). Trimming cost V 3 bases and J 6 bases; bases outside gene matches: 6. CDR3 length: 14 amino acids. DNA of the CDR3: TGTGCCTGGAGCTTGGGACAGGGTGGTCAGCCCCAGCATTTT. Translated: CAWSLGQGGQPQHF.

This chain uses TRBV6-5 with TRBJ2-7; D might be TRBD2 (5 bases). The CDR3 length is 12 residues. V lost 5 bases and J 3 bases, leaving 8 bases between the germline ends. Germline CDR1 is MNHEY and CDR2 is SVGAGI. The CDR3 nucleotides are TGTGCCAGCAGTAATCGGGGCTACGAGCAGTACTTC. It translates to CASSNRGYEQYF.

This chain joins TRBV6-1 and TRBJ1-5; 8 nucleotides match TRBD1. Unmatched junction bases numbered 3, after V lost 2 bases and J lost 3 bases. CDR3 length: 15 amino acids. Germline lookup yields CDR1 MNHNS and CDR2 SASEGT. The CDR3 reads CASSELQGDNQPQHF. The DNA of the CDR3 is TGTGCCAGCAGTGAATTACAGGGGGACAATCAGCCCCAGCATTTT.

This chain joins TRBV30 and TRBJ1-6, with 10 nucleotides matching TRBD1. After removal of 2 bases from V and 9 bases from J, the junction contained 4 bases not matched to a gene. Germline assignment: CDR1 GTSNPN and CDR2 SVGIG (reference sequence). The CDR3 totals 14 residues. CDR3 amino acids: CAWSKGQGRSPLHF. The DNA for the CDR3 is TGTGCCTGGAGTAAGGGACAGGGGCGTTCACCCCTCCACTTT.

The CDR3: CASSIGTSGSETQYF. As DNA, the CDR3 is TGTGCCAGTAGTATAGGGACTAGCGGGTCCGAGACCCAGTACTTC. The chain links TRBV19 to TRBJ2-5; 11 bases line up with TRBD2. The CDR3 runs 15 residues. Germline V CDR1 and CDR2: LNHDA, SQIVND (reference sequence). V trimming: 1 base; J trimming: 5 bases; junction bases outside the gene matches: 3.

In its sample, this clone was seen a few times. The rearrangement links TRBV2 to TRBJ1-6, with TRBD1 as a possible D gene (6 bases). V was cut by 7 bases and J by 10 bases, with 20 bases left in between. This CDR3 has 15 residues. CDR1 is SNHLY, CDR2 FYNNEI, per germline. CDR3 in amino acids: CASNSESGVVSPLHF. The CDR3 DNA reads as TGTGCCAGCAACAGCGAGTCAGGGGTAGTCTCACCCCTCCACTTT.

The chain combines TRBV5-6 with TRBJ2-7; TRBD2 is a possible D gene (6 bases). From germline, CDR1 is SGHDT and CDR2 YYEEEE. The CDR3 runs to 16 residues. Trimming shortened V by 0 bases and J by 1 base, and 14 bases separated the two germline ends. The CDR3 nucleotides are TGTGCCAGCAGCTTGGCCCCCGGGACTCTGTCCTACGAGCAGTACTTC. This sequence encodes CASSLAPGTLSYEQYF.